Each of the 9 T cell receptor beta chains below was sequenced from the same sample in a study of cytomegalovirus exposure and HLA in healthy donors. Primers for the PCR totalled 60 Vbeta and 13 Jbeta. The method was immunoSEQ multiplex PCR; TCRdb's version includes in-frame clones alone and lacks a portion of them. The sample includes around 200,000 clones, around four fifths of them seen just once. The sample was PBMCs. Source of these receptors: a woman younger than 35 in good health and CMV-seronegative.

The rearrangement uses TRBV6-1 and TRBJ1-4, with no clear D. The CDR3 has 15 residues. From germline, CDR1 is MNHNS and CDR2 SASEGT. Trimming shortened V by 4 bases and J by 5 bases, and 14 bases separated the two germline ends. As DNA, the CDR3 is TGTGCCAGCAGTGGATCGACCGGCGGAAATGAAAAACTGTTTTTT. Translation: CASSGSTGGNEKLFF.

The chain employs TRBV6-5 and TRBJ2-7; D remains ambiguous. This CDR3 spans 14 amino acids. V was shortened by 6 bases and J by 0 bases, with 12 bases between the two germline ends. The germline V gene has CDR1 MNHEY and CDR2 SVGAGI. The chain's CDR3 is CASSPFAGSYEQYF. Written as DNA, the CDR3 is TGTGCCAGCAGCCCGTTCGCCGGCTCCTACGAGCAGTACTTC.

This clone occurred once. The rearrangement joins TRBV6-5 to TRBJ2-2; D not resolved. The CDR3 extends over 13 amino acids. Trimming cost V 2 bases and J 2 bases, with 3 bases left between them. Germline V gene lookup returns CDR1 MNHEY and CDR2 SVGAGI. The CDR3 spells CASSYQNTGELFF. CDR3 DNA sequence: TGTGCCAGCAGTTACCAAAACACCGGGGAGCTGTTTTTT.

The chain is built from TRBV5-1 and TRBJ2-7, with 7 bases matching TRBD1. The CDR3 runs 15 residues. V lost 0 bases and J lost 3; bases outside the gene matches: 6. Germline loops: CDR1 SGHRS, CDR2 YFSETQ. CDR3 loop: CASSLGTGAFYEQYF. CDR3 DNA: TGCGCCAGCAGCTTGGGAACAGGGGCTTTCTACGAGCAGTACTTC.

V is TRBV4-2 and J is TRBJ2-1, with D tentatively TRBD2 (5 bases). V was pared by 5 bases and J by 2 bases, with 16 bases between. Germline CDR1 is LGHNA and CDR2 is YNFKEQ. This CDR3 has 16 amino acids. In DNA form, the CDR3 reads TGTGCCAGCAGCGGGTCGTGGGAGAAGACCTACAATGAGCAGTTCTTC. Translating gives CASSGSWEKTYNEQFF.

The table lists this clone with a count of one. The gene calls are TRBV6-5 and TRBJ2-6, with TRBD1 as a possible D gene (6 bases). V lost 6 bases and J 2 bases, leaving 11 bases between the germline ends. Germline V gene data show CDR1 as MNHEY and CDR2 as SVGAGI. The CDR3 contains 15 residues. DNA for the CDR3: TGTGCCAGCAGACCACAGGGACCTGGGGCCAACGTCCTGACTTTC. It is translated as CASRPQGPGANVLTF.

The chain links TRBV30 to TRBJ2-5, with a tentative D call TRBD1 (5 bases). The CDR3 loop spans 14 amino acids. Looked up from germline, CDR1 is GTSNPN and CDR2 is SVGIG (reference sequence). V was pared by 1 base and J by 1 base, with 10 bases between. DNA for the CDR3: TGTGCCTGGAGTGCTGACAGCCTCCAAGAGACCCAGTACTTC. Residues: CAWSADSLQETQYF.

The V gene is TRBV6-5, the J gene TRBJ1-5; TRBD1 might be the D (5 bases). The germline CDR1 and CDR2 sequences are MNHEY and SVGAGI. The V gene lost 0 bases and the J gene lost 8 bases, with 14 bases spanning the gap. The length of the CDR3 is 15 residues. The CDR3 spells CASSYSGGTAEPQHF. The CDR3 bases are TGTGCCAGCAGTTACTCCGGGGGAACGGCAGAGCCCCAGCATTTT.

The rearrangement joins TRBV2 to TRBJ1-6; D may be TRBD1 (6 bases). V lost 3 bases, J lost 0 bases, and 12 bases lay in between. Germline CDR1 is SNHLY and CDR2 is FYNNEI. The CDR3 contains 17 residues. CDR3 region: CASSDEQGTSYNSPLHF. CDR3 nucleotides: TGTGCCAGCAGTGATGAACAGGGAACCTCCTATAATTCACCCCTCCACTTT. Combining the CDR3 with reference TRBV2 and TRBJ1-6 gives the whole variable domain EPEVTQTPSHQVTQMGQEVILRCVPISNHLYFYWYRQILGQKVEFLVSFYNNEISEKSEIFDDQFSVERPDGSNFTLKIRSTKLEDSAMYFCASSDEQGTSYNSPLHFGNGTRLTVT.